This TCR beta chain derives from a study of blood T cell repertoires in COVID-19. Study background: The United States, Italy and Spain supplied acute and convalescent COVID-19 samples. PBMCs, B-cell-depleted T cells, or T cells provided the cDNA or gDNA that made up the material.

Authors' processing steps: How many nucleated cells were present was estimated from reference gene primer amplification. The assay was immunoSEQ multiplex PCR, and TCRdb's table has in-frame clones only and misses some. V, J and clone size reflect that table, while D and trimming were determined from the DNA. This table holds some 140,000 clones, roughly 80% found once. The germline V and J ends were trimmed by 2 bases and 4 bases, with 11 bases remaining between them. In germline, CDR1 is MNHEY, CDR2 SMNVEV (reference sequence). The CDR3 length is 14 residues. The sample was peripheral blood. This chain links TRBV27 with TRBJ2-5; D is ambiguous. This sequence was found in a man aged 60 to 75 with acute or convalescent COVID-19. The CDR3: CASSLGGRVETQYF. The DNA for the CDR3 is TGTGCCAGCAGTTTAGGTGGGCGTGTAGAGACCCAGTACTTC.